The TCR beta chain under discussion was sequenced for a study of control samples from healthy donors and cancer patients. Using immunoSEQ multiplex PCR, the repertoire was profiled, and TCRdb retains in-frame clones only, with some absent. This repertoire shows approximately 94,000 clones, 91% found once; its top ten account for 0.92%. The V gene's germline CDR1 is SGHNT and CDR2 YENEEA. V lost 5 bases and J 1 base, leaving 14 bases between the germline ends. This CDR3 spans 15 amino acids. The V and J genes are TRBV11-3 and TRBJ1-1, with TRBD1 as a possible D gene (6 bases). The source of this sequence is a woman in her twenties or thirties in good health. Material: blood. For the CDR3, the DNA is TGTGCCAGCAGCATTACAGGGATGGGGAACACTGAAGCTTTCTTT. Residues: CASSITGMGNTEAFF.